This is a list of T cell receptor beta chains from one sample in a study of OX40 agonist ivuxolimab in advanced cancers. TCRdb keeps only in-frame clones here, not all; method: immunoSEQ multiplex PCR. The top ten hold 0.54% of the sample, which has around 100,000 clones, approximately 89% seen once. The sequencing used CD4+ or CD8+ T cells sorted from blood, collected in a trial of the OX40 agonist ivuxolimab. Every receptor here comes from an adult with an advanced solid tumor such as melanoma, head and neck, liver or kidney cancer. CDR3s include the opening cysteine and the closing phenylalanine or tryptophan. A D gene is named only where the DNA matches it firmly. The size entry is marked missing in some rows and otherwise reads once, few, many or a size class.

j_call: TRBJ2-1
clone_size: .
d_call: .
v_call: TRBV7-9
cdr3_nt: TGTGCCAGCAGCTTGACTCGGGGCCTTTCCTACAATGAGCAGTTCTTC
cdr3_aa: CASSLTRGLSYNEQFF

j_call: TRBJ1-4
clone_size: .
d_call: TRBD1
v_call: TRBV7-8
cdr3_nt: TGTGCCAGCAGCTCGTCCCCCTGGACAGGGCTCTCAACTAATGAAAAACTGTTTTTT
cdr3_aa: CASSSSPWTGLSTNEKLFF

j_call: TRBJ2-7
clone_size: few
d_call: .
v_call: TRBV4-1
cdr3_nt: TGCGCCAGCAGCCAAGATCCTAGAGGGGAGCAGTACTTC
cdr3_aa: CASSQDPRGEQYF

j_call: TRBJ2-1
clone_size: .
d_call: TRBD2
v_call: TRBV6-5
cdr3_nt: TGTGCCAGCAGTTACTCGACTAGCGACAATGAGCAGTTCTTC
cdr3_aa: CASSYSTSDNEQFF

j_call: TRBJ2-5
clone_size: .
d_call: .
v_call: TRBV5-1
cdr3_nt: TGCGCCAGCAGCTTGGGGGCGACGGCGGAGACCCAGTACTTC
cdr3_aa: CASSLGATAETQYF

j_call: TRBJ2-7
clone_size: .
d_call: TRBD2
v_call: TRBV11-2
cdr3_nt: TGTGCCAGCAGCTTATTGGTGGGGGGGGACGAGCAGTACTTC
cdr3_aa: CASSLLVGGDEQYF

j_call: TRBJ2-7
clone_size: once
d_call: .
v_call: TRBV7-9
cdr3_nt: TGTGCCAGCAGCTTAGCGGTTCGGTATGTTACCTACGAGCAGTACTTC
cdr3_aa: CASSLAVRYVTYEQYF

j_call: TRBJ2-2
clone_size: .
d_call: .
v_call: TRBV5-1
cdr3_nt: TGCGCCAGCAGCTTGGGAGGTAGGAGGGAGAACACCGGGGAGCTGTTTTTT
cdr3_aa: CASSLGGRRENTGELFF

j_call: TRBJ1-5
clone_size: .
d_call: .
v_call: TRBV28
cdr3_nt: TGTGCCAGCAGTTTTTGGGGCCACGGTCAGCCCCAGCATTTT
cdr3_aa: CASSFWGHGQPQHF

j_call: TRBJ1-5
clone_size: .
d_call: TRBD1
v_call: TRBV6-6
cdr3_nt: TGTGCCAGCACTAAAGACAGGGGGCTTGATCAGCCCCAGCATTTT
cdr3_aa: CASTKDRGLDQPQHF

j_call: TRBJ2-1
clone_size: .
d_call: TRBD1
v_call: TRBV19
cdr3_nt: TGTGCCAGTAGTATAGGGGGACAGGGAGTTTGGAGCTCCTACAATGAGCAGTTCTTC
cdr3_aa: CASSIGGQGVWSSYNEQFF